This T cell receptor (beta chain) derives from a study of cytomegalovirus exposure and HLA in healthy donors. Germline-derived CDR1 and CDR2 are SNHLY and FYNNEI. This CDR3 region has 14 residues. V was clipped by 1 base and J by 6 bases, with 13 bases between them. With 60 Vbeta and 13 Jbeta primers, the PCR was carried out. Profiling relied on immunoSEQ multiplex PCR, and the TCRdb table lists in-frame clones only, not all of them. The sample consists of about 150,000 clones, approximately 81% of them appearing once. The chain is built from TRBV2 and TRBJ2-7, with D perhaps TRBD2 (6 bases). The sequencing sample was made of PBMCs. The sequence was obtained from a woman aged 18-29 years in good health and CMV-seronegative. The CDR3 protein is CASSEVSEGGEQYF. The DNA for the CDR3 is TGTGCCAGCAGTGAAGTCTCAGAGGGAGGCGAGCAGTACTTC.